Listed below are T cell receptor beta chains from one sample, sequenced in a study of T cells expressing NK-cell markers. After re-calling the 5' RACE reads, TCRdb lists one entry per CDR3 protein, DNA absent. Here the sample table reports over 150,000 distinct CDR3 sequences. Material for sequencing was blood T cells: a sorted CD56 or NKG2C T cell subset, CD4+ or CD8+ T cells, or bulk PBMC T cells (not recorded which). The receptors were sampled from a woman in her forties or fifties in good health. CDR3s include the opening cysteine and the closing phenylalanine or tryptophan.

15	TRBV18	TRBJ2-1	CASSWSTELNNEQFF
14	TRBV19	TRBJ2-3	CASSMTGSVDTQYF
21	TRBV3-1	TRBJ2-3	CASSQDEASGLYPFITDTQYF
16	TRBV7-9	TRBJ2-1	CASRPTSDRSYNEQFF
13	TRBV12-3/TRBV12-4	TRBJ1-3	CASSRIAGNTIYF
13	TRBV29-1	TRBJ2-1	CSVETGRNNEQFF
14	TRBV7-6	TRBJ2-1	CASSLGVSYNEQFF
14	TRBV12-3/TRBV12-4	TRBJ2-7	CASRPPGRAYEQYF
15	TRBV12-5	TRBJ2-1	CASGFSAGANNEQFF
15	TRBV24-1	TRBJ1-2	CATSDSGQGVRPYTF
14	TRBV4-1	TRBJ2-5	CASSQRTGQETQYF
13	TRBV10-2	TRBJ2-7	CASSDTSSHEQYF
15	TRBV14	TRBJ2-1	CASSQGGTLYNEQFF
14	TRBV5-5	TRBJ1-1	CASSWTGLNTEAFF
15	TRBV3-1	TRBJ2-1	CASSQLSGGGDEQFF
15	TRBV3-1	TRBJ2-5	CASSQGARVQETQYF
16	TRBV20-1	TRBJ1-6	CSARNPGQGADSPLHF